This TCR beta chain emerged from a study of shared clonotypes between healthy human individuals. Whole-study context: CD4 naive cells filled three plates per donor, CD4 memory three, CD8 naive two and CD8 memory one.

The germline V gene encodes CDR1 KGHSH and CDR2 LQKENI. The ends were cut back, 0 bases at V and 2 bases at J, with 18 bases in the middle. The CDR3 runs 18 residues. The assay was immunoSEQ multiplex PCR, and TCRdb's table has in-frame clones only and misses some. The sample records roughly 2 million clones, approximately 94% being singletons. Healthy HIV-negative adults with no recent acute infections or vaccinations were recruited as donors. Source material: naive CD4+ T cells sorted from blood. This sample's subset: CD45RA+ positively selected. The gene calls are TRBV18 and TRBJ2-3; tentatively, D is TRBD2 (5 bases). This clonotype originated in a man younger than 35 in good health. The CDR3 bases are TGTGCCAGCTCACCACCAATGGCGGGCGGTGGAAACACAGATACGCAGTATTTT. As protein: CASSPPMAGGGNTDTQYF.